This T cell receptor beta chain is from a study of T cells in Graves' hyperthyroidism and ophthalmopathy. RNA transcripts served as the template for amplifying TCR beta CDR3 regions. The TCR CDR3 was amplified in a first-round RT-PCR using the HTBI primer set. Each CDR3 protein is one row after TCRdb ran MiXCR on the multiplex PCR reads. The sample shows roughly 240,000 distinct CDR3 sequences, roughly a quarter of them seen only once. Ophthalmopathy patients showed a Clinical Activity Score of at least 3, NOSPECS grade of at least 4 and duration under 3 months. Uncontrolled infection, other autoimmune disease, pregnancy and lactation each barred patients from inclusion. The PBMCs had their origin in 10 ml of fresh peripheral blood. This clonotype qualifies as medium-sized. Its antigen is as yet unknown. General study findings and limits: Among clonotypes expanded in thyroid above 0.001, most were also found in blood.

The CDR3 is 14 amino acids. Germline CDR1 reads MDHEN; CDR2 reads SYDVKM. V dropped 5 bases and J dropped 5; count of bases not matched to a gene: 5. The source material was blood. V is TRBV28 and J is TRBJ2-7, with 11 positions matching TRBD2. The TCR originated in a woman aged 40 to 55 with Graves' ophthalmopathy. The CDR3, as DNA: TGTGCCAGCAGTGGTAGCGGGAGGGGGGACGAGCAGTACTTC. Its protein product is CASSGSGRGDEQYF.